One sample yielded the 2 T cell receptor beta chains listed below, sequenced in a study of identical twins. One entry per CDR3 protein results from TCRdb running MiXCR on the 5' RACE reads. Seen here are about 100,000 distinct CDR3 sequences, around 5.5% observed once, and the top ten hold approximately 12%. The sequenced sample was memory T cells sorted from blood. Receptors were obtained from a woman aged 45 to 65 in good health.

This clonotype has a count of ten or more. The chain links TRBV28 to TRBJ2-5; TRBD1 agrees at 10 bases. CDR1 MDHEN and CDR2 SYDVKM come from the germline V gene. CDR3 length: 16 amino acids. J lost 0 bases, V lost 5 bases, and 6 bases had no gene match. DNA for the CDR3: TGTGCCAGCAGTACCAAGACAGGGGGCTACCAAGAGACCCAGTACTTC. As protein: CASSTKTGGYQETQYF.

This clonotype was recorded many times. The CDR3 bases are TGTGCCAGCAGTCCGACTAGCGGGAGGTCTTTAGGGCAGTTCTTC. This codes for CASSPTSGRSLGQFF. The chain links TRBV7-9 to TRBJ2-1; 13 bases agree with TRBD2. Trimming removed 6 bases from V and 12 bases from J; junction bases left unmatched: 11. Germline CDR1 is SEHNR and CDR2 is FQNEAQ (reference sequence). The CDR3 is 15 residues long.